Listed here are 14 T cell receptor beta chains from one sample, sequenced in a study of blood T cell repertoires in COVID-19. The repertoire was sequenced with immunoSEQ multiplex PCR; TCRdb's copy has only in-frame clones and lacks some. The sample contains 200,000 to 250,000 clones, over 80% of which appear only once. Material for sequencing was PBMCs or T cells enriched from blood (not recorded which). Receptor source: a woman aged 25 to 39 who had been exposed to COVID-19.

The chain joins TRBV7-9 to TRBJ2-2, with 8 bases aligning to TRBD1. Germline V CDR1 and CDR2: SEHNR, FQNEAQ (reference sequence). There are 15 residues in the CDR3. V shed 8 bases and J 1 base; nucleotides not matched to a gene: 6. CDR3 nucleotide sequence: TGTGCCAGCGGTACCGGGACAGGGAACACCGGGGAGCTGTTTTTT. This gives the protein CASGTGTGNTGELFF.

The chain is built from TRBV7-3 and TRBJ2-1; perhaps TRBD2 as D (6 bases). This CDR3 spans 15 amino acids. The germline V and J ends were trimmed by 2 bases and 10 bases, with 18 bases remaining between them. The germline V gene has CDR1 SGHTA and CDR2 FQGTGA. The CDR3 region has the DNA TGTGCCAGCAGCTTAGCCGGGAGCCCTTTCGGCGAGCAGTTCTTC. It yields the protein CASSLAGSPFGEQFF.

In its sample, this clone was seen a few times. The chain couples TRBV5-1 to TRBJ2-5, with D uncertain. Germline V gives CDR1 SGHRS, CDR2 YFSETQ. The CDR3 totals 13 residues. V lost 3 bases to trimming and J lost 5 bases, with 11 bases between them. The DNA of the CDR3 is TGCGCCAGCAGCTACCCTAGTGGGGAGACCCAGTACTTC. Translating gives CASSYPSGETQYF.

The rearrangement uses TRBV27 and TRBJ1-1; 7 nucleotides match TRBD1. This CDR3 region has 13 residues. J was trimmed by 4 bases and V by 5 bases; bases with no gene match: 4. CDR1 and CDR2 (germline): MNHEY, SMNVEV (reference sequence). In DNA, the CDR3 is TGTGCCAGCAGTACTAACAGGGGCACTGAAGCTTTCTTT. Translated, it gives CASSTNRGTEAFF.

V gene TRBV28 combines with J gene TRBJ2-7; TRBD1 might be the D (6 bases). V lost 6 bases and J 2 bases, leaving 14 bases between the germline ends. The germline CDR1 and CDR2 sequences are MDHEN and SYDVKM. The CDR3 spans 14 residues. This CDR3 is CASRTGSGAYEQYF. Written as DNA, the CDR3 is TGTGCCAGCAGAACAGGGAGTGGGGCCTACGAGCAGTACTTC.

The chain joins TRBV7-9 to TRBJ1-4, with D perhaps TRBD1 (5 bases). Germline V CDR1 and CDR2: SEHNR, FQNEAQ (reference sequence). This CDR3 spans 13 amino acids. Trimming took off 3 bases at V and 8 bases at J, with 10 bases between the two ends. CDR3 amino acids: CASSFLRGEKLFF. The DNA for the CDR3 is TGTGCCAGCAGCTTTCTGCGGGGCGAAAAACTGTTTTTT.

This clone was recorded once. The chain has TRBV12-3 or TRBV12-4 and TRBJ2-7, with 8 bases identical to TRBD1. This CDR3 has 13 residues. Unmatched junction bases numbered 3, after V lost 3 bases and J lost 5 bases. CDR3 sequence (DNA): TGTGCCAGCAGTTTTGCAGGGGGCCACGAGCAGTACTTC. Amino acids: CASSFAGGHEQYF.

J is TRBJ2-1 and V is TRBV27; 16 bases map to TRBD2. The CDR3 has 18 amino acids. The germline V gene has CDR1 MNHEY and CDR2 SMNVEV (reference sequence). V lost 5 bases to trimming and J lost 5 bases; unmatched junction nucleotides: 9. The CDR3 region has the DNA TGTGCCAGCAGTCCGACGGGACTAGCGGGAGGGATCGACAATGAGCAGTTCTTC. This gives the protein CASSPTGLAGGIDNEQFF.

The chain uses TRBV5-4 and TRBJ2-1; 11 bases are a match to TRBD2. This CDR3 has 15 amino acids. Germline V gene lookup returns CDR1 SGHNT and CDR2 YYREEE (reference sequence). V shed 4 bases and J 6 bases; nucleotides not matched to a gene: 6. The CDR3 is CASSGTSGSINEQFF. The CDR3 region has the DNA TGTGCCAGCAGCGGCACTAGCGGGAGCATCAATGAGCAGTTCTTC.

The chain is built from TRBV28 and TRBJ1-1; D not resolved. The CDR3 contains 15 residues. V was cut by 5 bases and J by 1 base, with 14 bases left in between. Germline CDR1 MDHEN, CDR2 SYDVKM. The CDR3 is CASSPLQAPNTEAFF. DNA for the CDR3: TGTGCCAGCAGTCCTTTGCAAGCCCCGAACACTGAAGCTTTCTTT.

The chain joins TRBV27 to TRBJ2-2, with 7 bases that match TRBD2. This CDR3 has 18 amino acids. Losses at the gene ends were 5 bases for V and 7 bases for J; bases not matched to a gene: 19. Germline V lookup: CDR1 MNHEY, CDR2 SMNVEV (reference sequence). The CDR3 nucleotides read TGTGCCAGCAGTGAAGTTTGGGAGGCTAGCGGAGGCGTCGGGGAGCTGTTTTTT. Its protein is CASSEVWEASGGVGELFF.

This chain joins TRBV29-1 and TRBJ2-2; D is unresolved. The length of the CDR3 is 13 residues. V lost 8 bases, J lost 0 bases, and 10 bases lay in between. CDR1 is SQVTM, CDR2 ANQGSEA, per germline. The DNA of the CDR3 is TGCAGCTATTCACAGCCGAACACCGGGGAGCTGTTTTTT. Its protein product is CSYSQPNTGELFF.

In its sample, this clone was seen once. The gene calls are TRBV6-5 and TRBJ2-7; a weak D match, TRBD2 (6 bases). Germline V gene lookup returns CDR1 MNHEY and CDR2 SVGAGI. The CDR3 runs to 14 residues. Trimming pared 7 bases from V and 2 bases from J, leaving 15 bases between. The CDR3 loop reads CASTAQTGAYEQYF. CDR3 nucleotides: TGTGCCAGCACCGCACAGACGGGAGCCTACGAGCAGTACTTC.

The chain couples TRBV9 to TRBJ2-3; 14 nucleotides align to TRBD2. J lost 0 bases, V lost 0 bases, and 3 bases had no gene match. CDR3 length: 18 amino acids. Per germline, CDR1 SGDLS and CDR2 YYNGEE. The CDR3 here is CASSVGTSGRMSTDTQYF. CDR3 DNA: TGTGCCAGCAGCGTAGGGACTAGCGGGAGGATGAGCACAGATACGCAGTATTTT.